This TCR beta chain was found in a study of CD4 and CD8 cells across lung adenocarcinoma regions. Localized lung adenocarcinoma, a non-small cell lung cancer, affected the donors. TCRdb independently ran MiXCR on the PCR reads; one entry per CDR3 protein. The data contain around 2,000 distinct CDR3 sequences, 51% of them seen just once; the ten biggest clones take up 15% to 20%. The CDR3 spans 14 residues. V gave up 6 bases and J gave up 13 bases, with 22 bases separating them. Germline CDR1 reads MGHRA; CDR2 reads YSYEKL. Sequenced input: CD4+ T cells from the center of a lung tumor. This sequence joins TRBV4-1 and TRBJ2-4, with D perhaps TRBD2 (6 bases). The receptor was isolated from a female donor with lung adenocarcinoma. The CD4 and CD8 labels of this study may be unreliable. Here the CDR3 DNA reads TGCGCCAGCAGGGGGGGACGAGCCACAAATACGCAGTACTTC. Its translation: CASRGGRATNTQYF.